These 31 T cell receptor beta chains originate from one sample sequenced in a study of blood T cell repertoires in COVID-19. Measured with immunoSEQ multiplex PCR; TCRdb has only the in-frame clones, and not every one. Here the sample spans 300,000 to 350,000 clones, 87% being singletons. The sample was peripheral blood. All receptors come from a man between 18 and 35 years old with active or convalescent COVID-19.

In DNA, the CDR3 is TGCGCCAGCAGCTTGGAACAGGATAATTCACCCCTCCACTTT. Translated: CASSLEQDNSPLHF. This rearrangement joins TRBV5-1 to TRBJ1-6; a weak D match, TRBD1 (5 bases). The CDR3 totals 14 residues. The germline CDR1 and CDR2 sequences are SGHRS and YFSETQ. V was pared by 0 bases and J by 5 bases, with 6 bases between.

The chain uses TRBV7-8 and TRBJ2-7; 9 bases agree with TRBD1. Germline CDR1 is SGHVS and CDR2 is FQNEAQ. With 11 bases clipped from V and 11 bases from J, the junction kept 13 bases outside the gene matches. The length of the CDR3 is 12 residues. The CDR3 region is CASGTGTLWEYF. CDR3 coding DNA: TGTGCCTCCGGGACAGGGACCCTCTGGGAGTACTTC.

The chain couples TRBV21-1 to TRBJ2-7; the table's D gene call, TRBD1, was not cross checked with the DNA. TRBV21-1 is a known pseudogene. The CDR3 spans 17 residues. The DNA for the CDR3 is TGTGCCAGCAGCCCTCGGAATAGGGACAGGGGGGGATACGAGCAGTACTTC. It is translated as CASSPRNRDRGGYEQYF.

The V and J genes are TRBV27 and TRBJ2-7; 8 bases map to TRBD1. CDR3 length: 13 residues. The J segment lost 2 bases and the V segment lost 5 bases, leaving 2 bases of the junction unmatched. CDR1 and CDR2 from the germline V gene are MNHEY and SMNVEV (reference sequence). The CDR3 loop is CASSGQGTYEQYF. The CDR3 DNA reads TGTGCCAGCAGTGGACAGGGTACCTACGAGCAGTACTTC.

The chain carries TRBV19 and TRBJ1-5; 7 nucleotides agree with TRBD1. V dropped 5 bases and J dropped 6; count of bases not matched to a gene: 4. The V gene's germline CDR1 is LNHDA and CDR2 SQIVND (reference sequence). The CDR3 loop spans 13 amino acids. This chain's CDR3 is CASSVGQVQPQHF. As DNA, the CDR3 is TGTGCCAGTAGTGTCGGACAGGTTCAGCCCCAGCATTTT. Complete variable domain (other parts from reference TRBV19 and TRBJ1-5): DGGITQSPKYLFRKEGQNVTLSCEQNLNHDAMYWYRQDPGQGLRLIYYSQIVNDFQKGDIAEGYSVSREKKESFPLTVTSAQKNPTAFYLCASSVGQVQPQHFGDGTRLSIL.

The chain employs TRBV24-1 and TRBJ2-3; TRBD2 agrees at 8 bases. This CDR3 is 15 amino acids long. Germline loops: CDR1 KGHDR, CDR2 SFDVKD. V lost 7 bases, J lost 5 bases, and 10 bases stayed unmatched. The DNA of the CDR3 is TGTGCCACCAGCCCCGGGACTAGTTTGCTAGATACGCAGTATTTT. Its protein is CATSPGTSLLDTQYF.

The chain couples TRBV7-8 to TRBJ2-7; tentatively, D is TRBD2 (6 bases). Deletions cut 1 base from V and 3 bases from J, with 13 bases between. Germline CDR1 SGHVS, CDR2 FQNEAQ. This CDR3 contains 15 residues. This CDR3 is CASSLEGGNLYEQYF. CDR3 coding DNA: TGTGCCAGCAGCTTAGAAGGCGGGAATCTCTACGAGCAGTACTTC.

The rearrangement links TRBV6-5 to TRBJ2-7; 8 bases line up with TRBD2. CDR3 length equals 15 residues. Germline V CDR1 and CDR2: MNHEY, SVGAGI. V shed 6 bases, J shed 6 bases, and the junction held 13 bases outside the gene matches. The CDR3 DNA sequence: TGTGCCAGCAGCATCTGGGCGGGAGGACGTAGCGAGCAGTACTTC. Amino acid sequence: CASSIWAGGRSEQYF.

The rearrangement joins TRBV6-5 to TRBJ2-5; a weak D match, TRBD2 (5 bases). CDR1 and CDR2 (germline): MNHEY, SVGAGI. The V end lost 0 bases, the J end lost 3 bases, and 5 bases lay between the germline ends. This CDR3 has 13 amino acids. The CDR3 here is CASSYSTKETQYF. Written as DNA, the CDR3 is TGTGCCAGCAGTTACTCGACTAAAGAGACCCAGTACTTC.

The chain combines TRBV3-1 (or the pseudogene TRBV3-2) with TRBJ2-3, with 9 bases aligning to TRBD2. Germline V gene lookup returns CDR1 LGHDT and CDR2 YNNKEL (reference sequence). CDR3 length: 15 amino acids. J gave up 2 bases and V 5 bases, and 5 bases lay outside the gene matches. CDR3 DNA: TGTGCCAGCAGCTCCCTAGCGGGGTACACAGATACGCAGTATTTT. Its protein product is CASSSLAGYTDTQYF.

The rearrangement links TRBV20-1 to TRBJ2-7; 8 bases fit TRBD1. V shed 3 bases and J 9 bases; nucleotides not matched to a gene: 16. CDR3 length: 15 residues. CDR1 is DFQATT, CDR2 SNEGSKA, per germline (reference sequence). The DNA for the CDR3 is TGCAGTGCTAGTTCCCCCGGACAGGGCCGGGTGGGGCAGTACTTC. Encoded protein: CSASSPGQGRVGQYF.

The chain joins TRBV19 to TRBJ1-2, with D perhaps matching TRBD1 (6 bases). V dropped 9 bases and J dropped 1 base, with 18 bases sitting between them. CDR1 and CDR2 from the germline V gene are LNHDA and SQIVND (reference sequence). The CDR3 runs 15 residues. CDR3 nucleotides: TGTGCCAGCAACACCGGGCGGGGGCTTAACTATGGCTACACCTTC. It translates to CASNTGRGLNYGYTF.

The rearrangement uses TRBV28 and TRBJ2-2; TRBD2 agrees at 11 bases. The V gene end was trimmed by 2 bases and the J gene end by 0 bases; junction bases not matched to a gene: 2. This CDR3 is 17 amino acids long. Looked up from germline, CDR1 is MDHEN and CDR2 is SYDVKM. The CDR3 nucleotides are TGTGCCAGCAGTTTACCGGGACTAGCGGCGAACACCGGGGAGCTGTTTTTT. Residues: CASSLPGLAANTGELFF.

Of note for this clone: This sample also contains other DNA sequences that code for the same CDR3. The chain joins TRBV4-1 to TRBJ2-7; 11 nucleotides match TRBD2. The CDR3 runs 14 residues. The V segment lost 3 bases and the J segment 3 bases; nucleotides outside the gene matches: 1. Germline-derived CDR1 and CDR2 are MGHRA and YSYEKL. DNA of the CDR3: TGCGCCAGCAGCCAGGGGACTAGCGGCTACGAGCAGTACTTC. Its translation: CASSQGTSGYEQYF.

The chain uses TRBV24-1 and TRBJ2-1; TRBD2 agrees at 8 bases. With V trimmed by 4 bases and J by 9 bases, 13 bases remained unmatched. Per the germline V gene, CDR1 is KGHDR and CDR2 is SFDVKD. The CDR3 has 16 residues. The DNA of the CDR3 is TGTGCCACCAGTGAAACAGCCCCGGGAGGGGTTAGTGAGCAGTTCTTC. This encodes CATSETAPGGVSEQFF.

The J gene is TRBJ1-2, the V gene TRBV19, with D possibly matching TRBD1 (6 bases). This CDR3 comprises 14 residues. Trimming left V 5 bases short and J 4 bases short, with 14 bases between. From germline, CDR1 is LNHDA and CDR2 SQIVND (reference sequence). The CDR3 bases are TGTGCCAGTAGTCCTCCGACAGGCACCTATGGCTACACCTTC. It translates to CASSPPTGTYGYTF.

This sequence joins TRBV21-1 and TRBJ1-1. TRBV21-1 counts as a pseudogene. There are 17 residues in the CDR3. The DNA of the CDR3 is TGTGCCAGCAGCAAAGCGCTGGGGGAGGGGGGAGGAACTGAAGCTTTCTTT. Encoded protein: CASSKALGEGGGTEAFF.

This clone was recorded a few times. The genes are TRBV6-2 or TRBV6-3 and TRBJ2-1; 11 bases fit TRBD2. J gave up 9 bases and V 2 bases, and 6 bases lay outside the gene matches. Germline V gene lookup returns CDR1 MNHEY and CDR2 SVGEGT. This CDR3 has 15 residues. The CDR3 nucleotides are TGTGCCAGCAGTTACGTAGCGGGAGGGGCAACTGAGCAGTTCTTC. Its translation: CASSYVAGGATEQFF.

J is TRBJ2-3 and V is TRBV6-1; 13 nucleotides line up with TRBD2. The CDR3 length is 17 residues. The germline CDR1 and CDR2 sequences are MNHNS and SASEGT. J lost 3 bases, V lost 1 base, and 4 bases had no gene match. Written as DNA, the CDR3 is TGTGCCAGCAGTGAAGTGACTAGCGGGGGGACTACAGATACGCAGTATTTT. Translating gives CASSEVTSGGTTDTQYF.

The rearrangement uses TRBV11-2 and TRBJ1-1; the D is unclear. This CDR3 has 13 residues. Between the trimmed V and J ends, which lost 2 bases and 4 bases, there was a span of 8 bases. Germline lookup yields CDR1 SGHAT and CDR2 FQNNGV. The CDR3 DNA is TGTGCCAGCAGCTTACCAACGGTCACTGAAGCTTTCTTT. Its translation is CASSLPTVTEAFF.

The CDR3 nucleotides read TGTGCCAGTACCGGACAGGCCGCCCGGACAGATACGCAGTATTTT. The encoded protein is CASTGQAARTDTQYF. The genes are TRBV2 and TRBJ2-3, with 7 bases that match TRBD1. Germline CDR1 is SNHLY and CDR2 is FYNNEI. Unmatched junction bases numbered 12, after V lost 9 bases and J lost 3 bases. This CDR3 comprises 15 residues.

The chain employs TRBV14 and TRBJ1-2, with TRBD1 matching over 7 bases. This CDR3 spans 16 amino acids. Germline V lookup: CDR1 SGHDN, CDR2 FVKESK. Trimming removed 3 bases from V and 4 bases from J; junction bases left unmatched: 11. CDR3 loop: CASSQKGQPNIYGYTF. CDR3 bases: TGTGCCAGCAGCCAGAAGGGACAGCCGAACATCTATGGCTACACCTTC.

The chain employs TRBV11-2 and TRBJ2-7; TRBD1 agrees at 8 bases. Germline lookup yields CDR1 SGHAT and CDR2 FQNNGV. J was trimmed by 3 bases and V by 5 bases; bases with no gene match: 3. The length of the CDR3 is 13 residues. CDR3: CASSRDRYYEQYF. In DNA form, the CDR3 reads TGTGCCAGCAGCCGGGACAGGTACTACGAGCAGTACTTC.

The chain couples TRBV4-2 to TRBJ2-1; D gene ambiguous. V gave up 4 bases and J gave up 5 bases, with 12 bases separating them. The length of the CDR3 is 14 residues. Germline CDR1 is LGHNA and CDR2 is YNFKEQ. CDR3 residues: CASSPHGLDNEQFF. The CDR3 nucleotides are TGTGCCAGCAGCCCCCACGGGTTGGACAATGAGCAGTTCTTC.

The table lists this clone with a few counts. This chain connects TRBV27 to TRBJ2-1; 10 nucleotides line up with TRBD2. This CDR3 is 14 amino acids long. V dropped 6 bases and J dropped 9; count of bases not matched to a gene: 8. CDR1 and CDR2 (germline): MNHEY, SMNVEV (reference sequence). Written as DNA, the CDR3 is TGTGCCAGCAGCATAAGCGGGAGGGCCGGTGAGCAGTTCTTC. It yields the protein CASSISGRAGEQFF.

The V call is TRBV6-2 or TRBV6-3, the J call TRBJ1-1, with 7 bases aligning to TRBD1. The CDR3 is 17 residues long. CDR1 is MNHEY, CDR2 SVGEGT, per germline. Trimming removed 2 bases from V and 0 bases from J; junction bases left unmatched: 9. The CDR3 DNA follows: TGTGCCAGCAGTTACACCCCGCGGGACAGCGTGAACACTGAAGCTTTCTTT. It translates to CASSYTPRDSVNTEAFF.

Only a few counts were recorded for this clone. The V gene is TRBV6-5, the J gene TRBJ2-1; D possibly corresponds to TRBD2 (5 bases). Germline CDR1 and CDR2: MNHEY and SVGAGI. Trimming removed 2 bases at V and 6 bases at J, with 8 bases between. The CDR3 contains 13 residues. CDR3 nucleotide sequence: TGTGCCAGCAGTTACGCTAGCCCCAATGAGCAGTTCTTC. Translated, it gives CASSYASPNEQFF.

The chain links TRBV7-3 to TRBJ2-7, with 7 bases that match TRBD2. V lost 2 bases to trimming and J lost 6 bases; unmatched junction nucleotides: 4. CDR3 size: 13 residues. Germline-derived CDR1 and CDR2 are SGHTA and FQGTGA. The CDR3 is CASSLFPSGEQYF. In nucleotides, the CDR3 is TGTGCCAGCAGCTTATTTCCTAGCGGCGAGCAGTACTTC. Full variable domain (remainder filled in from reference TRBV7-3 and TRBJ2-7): GAGVSQTPSNKVTEKGKYVELRCDPISGHTALYWYRQSLGQGPEFLIYFQGTGAADDSGLPNDRFFAVRPEGSVSTLKIQRTERGDSAVYLCASSLFPSGEQYFGPGTRLTVT.

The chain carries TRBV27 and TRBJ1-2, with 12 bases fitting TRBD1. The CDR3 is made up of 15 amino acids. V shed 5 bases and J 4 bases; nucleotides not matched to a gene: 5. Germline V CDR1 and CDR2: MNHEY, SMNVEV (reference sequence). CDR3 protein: CASSPGTGGFYGYTF. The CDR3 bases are TGTGCCAGCAGTCCCGGGACAGGGGGCTTCTATGGCTACACCTTC.

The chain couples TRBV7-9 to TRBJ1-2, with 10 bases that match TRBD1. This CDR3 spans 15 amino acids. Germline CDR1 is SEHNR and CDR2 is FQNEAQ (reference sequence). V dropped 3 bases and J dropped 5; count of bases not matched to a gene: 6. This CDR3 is CASSFGQGGPYGYTF. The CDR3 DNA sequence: TGTGCCAGCAGCTTCGGACAGGGGGGTCCATATGGCTACACCTTC.

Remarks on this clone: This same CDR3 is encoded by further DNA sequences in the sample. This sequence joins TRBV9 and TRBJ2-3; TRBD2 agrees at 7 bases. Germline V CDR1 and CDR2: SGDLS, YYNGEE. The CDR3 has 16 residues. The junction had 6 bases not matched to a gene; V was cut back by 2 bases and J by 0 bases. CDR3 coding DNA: TGTGCCAGCAGCGTCGTCGGGCGGGGGAGCACAGATACGCAGTATTTT. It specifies CASSVVGRGSTDTQYF.